These 9 T cell receptor beta chains share one sample of origin, sequenced in a study of blood T cell repertoires in COVID-19. Produced via immunoSEQ multiplex PCR; TCRdb's table is partial and in-frame only. The sample has around 140,000 clones, roughly 88% seen once. Sequencing was carried out using peripheral blood. The source of these receptors is a woman aged 60-75 years with acute or convalescent COVID-19.

V usage is TRBV7-2 and J usage is TRBJ2-5; D unresolved. The V end was cut by 3 bases, the J end by 7 bases, with 9 bases between. The CDR3 covers 12 residues. Germline CDR1 SGHTA, CDR2 FQGNSA. This CDR3 is CASSFYQSTQYF. As DNA, the CDR3 is TGTGCCAGCAGCTTCTACCAATCGACCCAGTACTTC.

This rearrangement joins TRBV25-1 to TRBJ1-1; D is undetermined. Trimming removed 5 bases at V and 1 base at J, with 8 bases between. Germline loops: CDR1 MGHDK, CDR2 SYGVNS. The CDR3 has 13 residues. DNA for the CDR3: TGTGCCAGCAGTCGAGGCGGGAACACTGAAGCTTTCTTT. It specifies CASSRGGNTEAFF.

CDR3 residues: CASSGGTLGDTQYF. The CDR3 DNA reads as TGCGCCAGCAGCGGCGGGACCCTGGGGGATACGCAGTATTTT. The V and J genes are TRBV5-1 and TRBJ2-3; TRBD2 might be the D (6 bases). Trimming left V 4 bases short and J 6 bases short, with 15 bases between. CDR1 and CDR2 (germline): SGHRS, YFSETQ. This CDR3 comprises 14 residues.

The chain carries TRBV28 and TRBJ1-2, with D uncertain. From germline, CDR1 is MDHEN and CDR2 SYDVKM. V was clipped by 3 bases and J by 8 bases, with 13 bases between them. The CDR3 consists of 13 residues. The DNA of the CDR3 is TGTGCCAGCAGTTTTGCCGGGTCTGAGGGCTACACCTTC. This gives the protein CASSFAGSEGYTF.

The chain couples TRBV6-5 to TRBJ2-7; D is possibly TRBD2 (7 bases). There are 16 residues in the CDR3. From germline, CDR1 is MNHEY and CDR2 SVGAGI. V was pared by 0 bases and J by 5 bases, with 17 bases between. CDR3 DNA sequence: TGTGCCAGCAGTTACTCGGTGGGGGGGCAGGTCAACGAGCAGTACTTC. This encodes CASSYSVGGQVNEQYF.

This clone was seen a single time. This chain connects TRBV7-2 to TRBJ1-2; a weak D match, TRBD1 (6 bases). This CDR3 is built from 15 residues. Looked up from germline, CDR1 is SGHTA and CDR2 is FQGNSA. The germline V and J ends were trimmed by 1 base and 2 bases, with 11 bases remaining between them. The CDR3 loop is CASSLVGQGNYGYTF. The CDR3, as DNA: TGTGCCAGCAGCTTAGTGGGCCAGGGGAACTATGGCTACACCTTC.

The rearrangement uses TRBV19 and TRBJ1-4, with 9 bases matching TRBD1. This CDR3 has 14 amino acids. The germline CDR1 and CDR2 sequences are LNHDA and SQIVND (reference sequence). V lost 6 bases to trimming and J lost 7 bases; unmatched junction nucleotides: 6. CDR3 DNA sequence: TGTGCCAGTAGCCGGGACAGGGTGATTGAAAAACTGTTTTTT. Its protein product is CASSRDRVIEKLFF.

The chain has TRBV3-1 (or the pseudogene TRBV3-2) and TRBJ1-2, with D perhaps TRBD1 (5 bases). The CDR3 spans 14 residues. CDR1 and CDR2 from the germline V gene are LGHDT and YNNKEL (reference sequence). V was cut by 6 bases and J by 6 bases, with 17 bases left in between. CDR3 sequence reads: CASSARGAKHGYTF. CDR3 coding DNA: TGTGCCAGCAGTGCGCGTGGGGCGAAGCATGGCTACACCTTC.

The rearrangement links TRBV29-1 to TRBJ1-1; D is possibly TRBD1 (5 bases). This CDR3 has 14 amino acids. The germline V and J ends were trimmed by 6 bases and 6 bases, with 20 bases remaining between them. CDR1 is SQVTM, CDR2 ANQGSEA, per germline. The chain's CDR3 is CSVPPGLRSSEAFF. Written as DNA, the CDR3 is TGCAGCGTCCCGCCAGGGTTGCGGAGCTCTGAAGCTTTCTTT.